A single sample is the source of the 20 T cell receptor beta chains below, sequenced in a study of CD4 T cells in relation to SARS-CoV-2 and coronaviruses. Assay: immunoSEQ multiplex PCR; the TCRdb copy retains only in-frame clones and omits some. The sample holds under 20,000 clones, about 73% seen once. Before the COVID-19 pandemic, during about 2010-2018, CD4+ T cells were taken from unexposed donors. After ten to eleven days of culture, CD4+ T cells were isolated. These receptors' antigens are unknown. The sequencing input was CD4+ T cells from PBMCs, cultured in vitro. Every receptor here comes from a human donor in good health.

CDR3 DNA sequence: TGTGCCAGCAGCCCGGAGGGGAGCTCCTACAATGAGCAGTTCTTC. Its protein product is CASSPEGSSYNEQFF. The V call is TRBV7-2, the J call TRBJ2-1, with a weak D call TRBD2 (6 bases). V was clipped by 5 bases and J by 0 bases, with 11 bases between them. This CDR3 is 15 amino acids long. Germline V gene sequence: CDR1 SGHTA, CDR2 FQGNSA. Together with reference TRBV7-2 and TRBJ2-1, the CDR3 gives the full variable domain: GAGVSQSPSNKVTEKGKDVELRCDPISGHTALYWYRQSLGQGLEFLIYFQGNSAPDKSGLPSDRFSAERTGGSVSTLTIQRTQQEDSAVYLCASSPEGSSYNEQFFGPGTRLTVL.

The chain combines TRBV7-9 with TRBJ1-1; 10 nucleotides agree with TRBD1. The CDR3 is 14 residues long. Per germline, CDR1 SEHNR and CDR2 FQNEAQ (reference sequence). Losses at the gene ends were 3 bases for V and 7 bases for J; bases not matched to a gene: 5. This CDR3 is CASSLGTGDGEAFF. The DNA for the CDR3 is TGTGCCAGCAGCTTGGGGACAGGGGATGGTGAAGCTTTCTTT.

CDR3 sequence: CSAHAGVSYTF. CDR3 DNA: TGCAGTGCCCACGCGGGGGTTAGCTACACCTTC. The chain links TRBV20-1 to TRBJ1-2, with a possible D match to TRBD1 (5 bases). The CDR3 has 11 residues. Germline CDR1 reads DFQATT; CDR2 reads SNEGSKA (reference sequence). V lost 6 bases, J lost 9 bases, and 14 bases lay in between.

This chain connects TRBV6-5 to TRBJ2-3; 8 nucleotides align to TRBD2. Per germline, CDR1 MNHEY and CDR2 SVGAGI. Unmatched junction bases numbered 10, after V lost 8 bases and J lost 6 bases. CDR3 length equals 14 residues. The CDR3 region has the DNA TGTGCCAGCGGGCCAGCGGGAGTATTGGATACGCAGTATTTT. Protein sequence: CASGPAGVLDTQYF.

This chain joins TRBV18 and TRBJ2-5, with no clear D. The CDR3 totals 10 residues. The V and J ends lost 6 bases and 3 bases respectively, with 2 bases between them. The germline gives CDR1 KGHSH, CDR2 LQKENI. The CDR3 DNA sequence: TGTGCCAGCTCCGAAGAGACCCAGTACTTC. It yields the protein CASSEETQYF.

The J gene is TRBJ2-1, the V gene TRBV7-4; 8 positions agree with TRBD2. Germline V gene sequence: CDR1 SGHVT, CDR2 SQSDAQ. V dropped 2 bases and J dropped 0; count of bases not matched to a gene: 12. CDR3 length equals 19 residues. Here the CDR3 DNA reads TGTGCCAGCAGCTTAAAAGGCCAGCGCCTAGCGGGCTCCTACAATGAGCAGTTCTTC. Amino acid sequence: CASSLKGQRLAGSYNEQFF.

This chain uses TRBV5-5 with TRBJ2-7, with 7 bases lining up with TRBD1. The CDR3 extends over 14 amino acids. Germline CDR1 reads SGHKS; CDR2 reads YYEKEE (reference sequence). V shed 4 bases, J shed 0 bases, and the junction held 4 bases outside the gene matches. CDR3 loop: CASSQTGNSYEQYF. CDR3 nucleotides: TGTGCCAGCAGCCAGACAGGGAACTCCTACGAGCAGTACTTC.

The V gene is TRBV5-1, the J gene TRBJ2-1; D not certain. Trimming took off 5 bases at V and 8 bases at J, with 17 bases between the two ends. The length of the CDR3 is 14 residues. CDR1 SGHRS and CDR2 YFSETQ come from the germline V gene. The CDR3 loop is CASSGLVWKDEQFF. The DNA for the CDR3 is TGCGCCAGCAGTGGGCTAGTCTGGAAAGATGAGCAGTTCTTC.

This clone has just one count. The rearrangement uses TRBV5-1 and TRBJ2-7, with 10 bases fitting TRBD2. Germline CDR1 reads SGHRS; CDR2 reads YFSETQ. The junction had 3 bases not matched to a gene; V was cut back by 0 bases and J by 3 bases. The CDR3 sequence is 15 residues long. The CDR3 region is CASSLGASGSYEQYF. The CDR3 bases are TGCGCCAGCAGCTTGGGTGCTAGCGGGAGCTACGAGCAGTACTTC.

The J gene is TRBJ2-1, the V gene TRBV4-1, with a weak D call TRBD1 (5 bases). Per germline, CDR1 MGHRA and CDR2 YSYEKL. The V gene lost 1 base and the J gene lost 1 base, with 14 bases spanning the gap. This CDR3 is 17 amino acids long. CDR3 in DNA: TGCGCCAGCAGCCAAGTCGTCAGGGCCCCTTCCTACAATGAGCAGTTCTTC. Amino acids: CASSQVVRAPSYNEQFF.

The gene calls are TRBV10-3 and TRBJ1-1; D not resolved. The CDR3 is made up of 14 amino acids. Germline CDR1 is ENHRY and CDR2 is SYGVKD. The germline V and J ends were trimmed by 9 bases and 0 bases, with 14 bases remaining between them. CDR3 amino acids: CAISNLGMNTEAFF. The CDR3 DNA sequence: TGTGCCATTTCCAATTTGGGCATGAACACTGAAGCTTTCTTT.

The chain employs TRBV27 and TRBJ2-7; D perhaps matches TRBD1 (6 bases). CDR1 is MNHEY, CDR2 SMNVEV, per germline (reference sequence). Trimming left V 10 bases short and J 2 bases short, with 18 bases between. This CDR3 contains 14 residues. The CDR3 here is CATKKDSLAYEQYF. The CDR3 DNA reads TGTGCCACCAAGAAGGACAGCCTGGCCTACGAGCAGTACTTC.

J is TRBJ1-6 and V is TRBV11-1; 7 bases are shared with TRBD1. The trim removed 4 bases at V and 8 bases at J, leaving 2 bases unmatched. The germline V gene has CDR1 SGHAT and CDR2 FQDESV (reference sequence). This CDR3 contains 13 residues. In DNA, the CDR3 is TGTGCCAGCAGCTCCACAGGGGATTCACCCCTCCACTTT. Its protein is CASSSTGDSPLHF.

The chain has TRBV28 and TRBJ1-5; TRBD1 matches at 7 bases. V dropped 6 bases and J dropped 5; count of bases not matched to a gene: 7. Germline V gene lookup returns CDR1 MDHEN and CDR2 SYDVKM. The CDR3 covers 14 residues. Written as DNA, the CDR3 is TGTGCCAGCAGAAGCGGGACAGTCGATCAGCCCCAGCATTTT. It encodes CASRSGTVDQPQHF.

The chain combines TRBV5-4 with TRBJ1-5, with D unclear. The CDR3 totals 14 residues. Trimming cost V 1 base and J 3 bases, with 8 bases left between them. Looked up from germline, CDR1 is SGHNT and CDR2 is YYREEE (reference sequence). The CDR3 coding sequence is TGTGCCAGCAGCTTGAGTGGGGTCAATCAGCCCCAGCATTTT. Protein product: CASSLSGVNQPQHF.

V is TRBV9 and J is TRBJ2-1; no clear D. The CDR3 sequence is 15 residues long. The ends were cut back, 3 bases at V and 4 bases at J, with 14 bases in the middle. Germline CDR1 and CDR2: SGDLS and YYNGEE. The CDR3 protein is CASSGQRSGYNEQFF. The CDR3 DNA is TGTGCCAGCAGCGGGCAACGGAGTGGTTACAATGAGCAGTTCTTC.

The V and J genes are TRBV18 and TRBJ1-1; possibly TRBD1 for D (5 bases). Germline V gene lookup returns CDR1 KGHSH and CDR2 LQKENI. The length of the CDR3 is 16 residues. Between the trimmed V and J ends, which lost 0 bases and 6 bases, there was a span of 17 bases. CDR3 nucleotide sequence: TGTGCCAGCTCACCACCGGGCGTCCGGACAATATCTGAAGCTTTCTTT. Its protein product is CASSPPGVRTISEAFF.

The chain's CDR3 is CASSNQGGWGEQFF. In DNA, the CDR3 is TGTGCCAGCAGTAACCAAGGGGGCTGGGGTGAGCAGTTCTTC. The chain uses TRBV28 and TRBJ2-1, with 7 bases lining up with TRBD1. Germline loops: CDR1 MDHEN, CDR2 SYDVKM. The CDR3 extends over 14 amino acids. V was pared by 5 bases and J by 9 bases, with 10 bases of the junction left unmatched.

CDR3 sequence: CASSTTWLAGGSSTGELFF. The CDR3 nucleotides read TGTGCCAGTAGTACTACGTGGTTGGCGGGAGGTTCAAGCACCGGGGAGCTGTTTTTT. The V call is TRBV19, the J call TRBJ2-2, with 8 positions matching TRBD2. The CDR3 extends over 19 amino acids. Per germline, CDR1 LNHDA and CDR2 SQIVND (reference sequence). J gave up 4 bases and V 4 bases, and 17 bases lay outside the gene matches.

The V call is TRBV28, the J call TRBJ2-1; the D is unclear. CDR1 MDHEN and CDR2 SYDVKM come from the germline V gene. This CDR3 has 12 residues. V was clipped by 6 bases and J by 8 bases, with 11 bases between them. The CDR3 protein is CASSDSSDEQFF. CDR3 nucleotides: TGTGCCAGCAGCGATTCATCCGATGAGCAGTTCTTC.